A selection of T cell receptor beta chains follows, all from one sample in a study of CD8 T cells in Susac syndrome. MiXCR was run by TCRdb on the immunoSEQ multiplex PCR reads, yielding one entry per CDR3 protein. The sample includes roughly 150,000 distinct CDR3 sequences, 94% of them seen just once. Sequencing input: CD4+ T cells from PBMCs. The receptor set was obtained from a human donor with multiple sclerosis. Each CDR3 is given with its conserved first and last residue.

v_call cdr3_aa
TRBV12-3/TRBV12-4 CASSLVRAPSAAQYF
TRBV30 CAWRPAGALDTQYF
TRBV9 CASRRIYGYTF
TRBV3-1 CASSQVPMSGRSTDTQYF
TRBV19 CASSIGTQETQYF
TRBV4-1 CASSQERKAFF
TRBV4-1 CASSRLGLGEQFF
TRBV5-1 CASAVSGQETQYF
TRBV9 CASSPVRPRVDNEQFF
TRBV18 CASSPNLAGVSDTQYF
TRBV20-1 CSAPPGQGKEEQFF
TRBV11-2 CASSSAISGYYNEQFF
TRBV5-1 CASSNRIQGPGETQYF
TRBV9 CASSPASPDTQYF
TRBV5-1 CASSLAEEGEQYF
TRBV20-1 CSASRGGETQYF
TRBV5-6 CASSLYRGNIQYF
TRBV2 CASTMAGGDEQFF
TRBV4-1 CASSDRTGRGYGYTF
TRBV9 CASSVDANTEAFF
TRBV12-3/TRBV12-4 CASQINQRRADYEQYF